This T cell receptor (beta chain) was documented in a study of blood T cells in healthy people across ages. Study-level background: There was about one barcoded beta molecule captured by template switching per two T cells.

It was with a sample-barcoded 5' primer and a J-beta primer mix that a second PCR of roughly 7 to 12 cycles was run. MiXCR, run by TCRdb on the 5' RACE reads, gives a single entry per CDR3 protein. The sample shows 850,000 to 1,000,000 distinct CDR3 sequences, roughly half of them seen only once. The V and J ends lost 4 bases and 0 bases respectively, with 12 bases between them. The CDR3 is 16 amino acids. With regard to this clonotype: Antigen unknown.

The study, taken as a whole, reports: Long-lived donors had more naive CD4+ cells and higher diversity than aged donors.

V and J are TRBV12-3 or TRBV12-4 and TRBJ1-4; no definite D call. Sequencing was carried out using blood. The clonotype originates from a woman aged 55 to 70 in good health. CDR3 sequence reads: CASSSSLGTTNEKLFF. CDR3 coding DNA: TGTGCCAGCAGTTCATCTTTGGGGACAACTAATGAAAAACTGTTTTTT.